The 31 T cell receptor beta chains listed next were all sequenced from one sample in a study of metastatic and nonmetastatic thyroid tumors. Ahead of thyroid surgery, no patient had received treatment of any kind. TCRdb reanalyzed the PCR reads with MiXCR. The table lists around 20,000 clones, 30% to 35% of them singletons, with around 20% in the top ten. Sequencing was performed on adjacent normal tissue. These TCRs come from a female donor with papillary thyroid cancer or a benign thyroid nodule (not recorded which). Some clones in this sample may be carry-over from other donors' samples.

This clone was seen a handful of times. The CDR3 coding sequence is TGTGCCACCAGTGTAGGACTAGCGGTCTCAGATACGCAGTATTTT. It yields the protein CATSVGLAVSDTQYF. J is TRBJ2-3 and V is TRBV24-1; 10 bases line up with TRBD2. This CDR3 contains 15 residues. CDR1 is KGHDR and CDR2 is SFDVKD in the germline V gene. With 5 bases clipped from V and 4 bases from J, the junction kept 5 bases outside the gene matches.

In its sample, this clone was seen many times. The chain has TRBV5-4 and TRBJ2-3; 8 nucleotides match TRBD2. In germline, CDR1 is SGHNT, CDR2 YYREEE (reference sequence). The CDR3 totals 18 residues. With 0 bases clipped from V and 0 bases from J, the junction kept 9 bases outside the gene matches. The CDR3 DNA follows: TGTGCCAGCAGCTTGGGGGCGGGGGGTTACCCTAGCACAGATACGCAGTATTTT. This translates into CASSLGAGGYPSTDTQYF.

CDR3 bases: TGTGCCAGCAGTGAAGCGGCCCGCAACTATGGCTACACCTTC. Protein sequence: CASSEAARNYGYTF. V usage is TRBV12-3 or TRBV12-4 and J usage is TRBJ1-2; no clear D. This CDR3 contains 14 residues. Trimming stripped 5 bases from V and 2 bases from J, with 12 bases between.

This clone has just a few counts. V gene TRBV28 combines with J gene TRBJ2-7; 7 bases agree with TRBD1. Germline lookup yields CDR1 MDHEN and CDR2 SYDVKM. V shed 6 bases, J shed 5 bases, and the junction held 13 bases outside the gene matches. This CDR3 contains 15 residues. In nucleotides, the CDR3 is TGTGCCAGCAGCTTAACCCGGACAGGTATCCACGAGCAGTACTTC. It encodes CASSLTRTGIHEQYF.

J is TRBJ1-1 and V is TRBV2, with 7 bases lining up with TRBD1. The junction had 2 bases not matched to a gene; V was cut back by 5 bases and J by 2 bases. This CDR3 comprises 13 residues. Germline-derived CDR1 and CDR2 are SNHLY and FYNNEI. CDR3 region: CASSSGGNTEAFF. The CDR3 DNA is TGTGCCAGCAGTTCAGGGGGAAACACTGAAGCTTTCTTT.

In its sample, this clone was seen a few times. The genes are TRBV28 and TRBJ1-2; D not resolved. CDR1 MDHEN and CDR2 SYDVKM come from the germline V gene. V lost 3 bases and J 4 bases, leaving 12 bases between the germline ends. This CDR3 is built from 14 residues. This chain's CDR3 is CASSFTLASYGYTF. CDR3 DNA sequence: TGTGCCAGCAGTTTCACGTTAGCGTCCTATGGCTACACCTTC.

J is TRBJ2-2 and V is TRBV6-2 or TRBV6-3; the match to TRBD2 covers 7 bases. Germline values: CDR1 MNHEY, CDR2 SVGEGT. Trimming at V came to 3 bases and at J to 6 bases, leaving 4 bases not matched to a gene. This CDR3 has 14 amino acids. Here the CDR3 reads CASSYAGEAGELFF. CDR3 DNA sequence: TGTGCCAGCAGTTATGCGGGAGAGGCCGGGGAGCTGTTTTTT.

In DNA, the CDR3 is TGTGCCAGCAGCTTAGTTGTTAACTCTGGAAACACCATATATTTT. Translation: CASSLVVNSGNTIYF. V usage is TRBV7-2 and J usage is TRBJ1-3; no clear D. Germline V gene sequence: CDR1 SGHTA, CDR2 FQGNSA. The CDR3 spans 15 residues. The V and J ends lost 1 base and 0 bases respectively, with 7 bases between them.

Here the CDR3 reads CASSLEAGANYGYTF. The CDR3 bases are TGTGCCAGCAGCTTAGAAGCAGGGGCCAACTATGGCTACACCTTC. The rearrangement uses TRBV11-2 and TRBJ1-2; the D gene is possibly TRBD1 (6 bases). Trimming pared 0 bases from V and 2 bases from J, leaving 10 bases between. The CDR3 runs to 15 residues. Looked up from germline, CDR1 is SGHAT and CDR2 is FQNNGV. Variable domain in full (rest from reference TRBV11-2 and TRBJ1-2): EAGVAQSPRYKIIEKRQSVAFWCNPISGHATLYWYQQILGQGPKLLIQFQNNGVVDDSQLPKDRFSAERLKGVDSTLKIQPAKLEDSAVYLCASSLEAGANYGYTFGSGTRLTVV.

The chain employs TRBV19 and TRBJ2-5; D call uncertain. With 5 bases removed from V and 2 bases from J, the gap between germline ends came to 15 bases. In germline, CDR1 is LNHDA, CDR2 SQIVND (reference sequence). The CDR3 covers 15 residues. The CDR3 reads CASSPSWSLQETQYF. Here the CDR3 DNA reads TGTGCCAGTAGTCCTTCGTGGAGCCTTCAAGAGACCCAGTACTTC.

The chain has TRBV7-2 and TRBJ2-4, with TRBD1 identical over 9 bases. CDR3 length equals 15 residues. The junction had 8 bases not matched to a gene; V was cut back by 5 bases and J by 6 bases. CDR1 SGHTA and CDR2 FQGNSA come from the germline V gene. CDR3 amino acids: CASSPPGQGRNIQYF. CDR3 bases: TGTGCCAGCAGCCCGCCGGGACAGGGAAGAAACATTCAGTACTTC.

The chain has TRBV30 and TRBJ2-6; D is uncertain. CDR1 is GTSNPN, CDR2 SVGIG, per germline (reference sequence). Trimming cost V 4 bases and J 2 bases, with 6 bases left between them. CDR3 size: 13 residues. The CDR3 is CAWTQTGANVLTF. For the CDR3, the DNA is TGTGCCTGGACGCAGACTGGGGCCAACGTCCTGACTTTC.

In this sample, this clone turned up once. The chain has TRBV28 and TRBJ2-5; D is ambiguous. V dropped 4 bases and J dropped 5 bases, with 17 bases sitting between them. Per germline, CDR1 MDHEN and CDR2 SYDVKM. The CDR3 is 15 amino acids. Here the CDR3 reads CASSYAVGRWETQYF. The CDR3 DNA sequence: TGTGCCAGCAGTTATGCGGTGGGTCGATGGGAGACCCAGTACTTC.

This clone is categorized as medium-sized. CDR3 sequence: CASSSRTSGGAVSYEQYF. The CDR3 nucleotides are TGTGCCAGCAGCTCCCGGACTAGCGGGGGGGCCGTATCCTACGAGCAGTACTTC. V usage is TRBV13 and J usage is TRBJ2-7, with 15 nucleotides matching TRBD2. Germline lookup yields CDR1 PRHDT and CDR2 FYEKMQ (reference sequence). The CDR3 spans 18 residues. Trimming took 4 bases from V and 1 from J; bases not matched to a gene: 8.

CDR3 in amino acids: CASGTLQGEAEKLFF. CDR3 DNA: TGTGCCAGCGGGACACTTCAGGGGGAGGCTGAAAAACTGTTTTTT. The chain recombines TRBV5-5 with TRBJ1-4, with TRBD1 matching 7 bases. V shed 7 bases and J 7 bases; nucleotides not matched to a gene: 13. There are 15 residues in the CDR3. Germline values: CDR1 SGHKS, CDR2 YYEKEE (reference sequence).

This clone is labeled medium-sized. The chain employs TRBV5-1 and TRBJ2-3; tentatively, D is TRBD1 (6 bases). In germline, CDR1 is SGHRS, CDR2 YFSETQ. The CDR3 sequence is 15 residues long. Between the trimmed V and J ends, which lost 0 bases and 2 bases, there was a span of 10 bases. CDR3 nucleotide sequence: TGCGCCAGCAGCTTGGGTCAGGGGTTCACAGATACGCAGTATTTT. Translation gives CASSLGQGFTDTQYF.

The chain has TRBV11-2 and TRBJ2-2, with 10 nucleotides matching TRBD2. Trimming took 8 bases from V and 5 from J; bases not matched to a gene: 8. Per the germline V gene, CDR1 is SGHAT and CDR2 is FQNNGV. The CDR3 runs 15 residues. The DNA of the CDR3 is TGTGCCAGCCCCATAGCGGGAGGTGGGACCGGGGAGCTGTTTTTT. This sequence encodes CASPIAGGGTGELFF.

This clone was recorded a few times. This chain links TRBV12-3 or TRBV12-4 with TRBJ1-1; no reliable D call. V was shortened by 3 bases and J by 0 bases, with 8 bases between the two germline ends. This CDR3 has 14 amino acids. CDR3 DNA sequence: TGTGCCAGCAGTTTTGATGACGTGAACACTGAAGCTTTCTTT. It specifies CASSFDDVNTEAFF.

This clone was seen repeatedly, ten times or more. The chain is built from TRBV2 and TRBJ2-5, with no clear D. CDR1 and CDR2 from the germline V gene are SNHLY and FYNNEI. Between the trimmed V and J ends, which lost 8 bases and 5 bases, there was a span of 21 bases. CDR3 length: 15 amino acids. The CDR3 DNA reads as TGTGCCAGCCATGGGCCCGGGCCCTTATCGGAGACCCAGTACTTC. Amino acids: CASHGPGPLSETQYF.

This clone has a handful of counts. This chain uses TRBV28 with TRBJ2-7; TRBD1 matches at 7 bases. V dropped 2 bases and J dropped 7; count of bases not matched to a gene: 14. This CDR3 comprises 16 residues. The germline CDR1 and CDR2 sequences are MDHEN and SYDVKM. The CDR3 region has the DNA TGTGCCAGCAGTTTACCGTCGGGACAGCTAGGTAGAGAGCAGTACTTC. It specifies CASSLPSGQLGREQYF.

This clone was picked up one time. The rearrangement links TRBV2 to TRBJ2-2, with TRBD1 matching over 7 bases. The CDR3 length is 16 residues. Germline V gives CDR1 SNHLY, CDR2 FYNNEI. The J segment lost 6 bases and the V segment lost 2 bases, leaving 9 bases of the junction unmatched. The CDR3 region is CASSENRKGASGELFF. DNA for the CDR3: TGTGCCAGCAGTGAAAACAGAAAGGGGGCGTCCGGGGAGCTGTTTTTT.

The V call is TRBV20-1, the J call TRBJ2-1; D remains ambiguous. Trimming removed 4 bases at V and 0 bases at J, with 16 bases between. Germline CDR1 is DFQATT and CDR2 is SNEGSKA (reference sequence). The CDR3 is made up of 16 amino acids. This chain's CDR3 is CSATDFQMSSYNEQFF. CDR3 nucleotide sequence: TGCAGTGCTACCGACTTTCAAATGAGCTCCTACAATGAGCAGTTCTTC.

By proportion, this clone is medium-sized (0.01 to 0.1%). The chain carries TRBV19 and TRBJ2-7; 11 bases agree with TRBD1. This CDR3 has 15 residues. Per germline, CDR1 LNHDA and CDR2 SQIVND (reference sequence). Trimming removed 5 bases from V and 4 bases from J; junction bases left unmatched: 7. Here the CDR3 reads CASSPRTGGSYEQYF. In nucleotides, the CDR3 is TGTGCCAGTAGTCCCCGGACAGGGGGCTCTTACGAGCAGTACTTC.

The table lists this clone with a few counts. The chain joins TRBV28 to TRBJ2-1, with 13 bases matching TRBD2. V was clipped by 4 bases and J by 3 bases; unmatched bases: 6. The CDR3 runs 17 residues. Germline V gene sequence: CDR1 MDHEN, CDR2 SYDVKM. CDR3 sequence (DNA): TGTGCCAGCAGTTCTCCTAGGACTAGCGGGAGCTACAATGAGCAGTTCTTC. Its protein product is CASSSPRTSGSYNEQFF.

This clone appeared a few times. CDR3 in DNA: TGTGCCAGCAGTTACTTTGGACAGGGCCACACCTGCGAGCAGTACTTC. This gives the protein CASSYFGQGHTCEQYF. This chain joins TRBV6-2 or TRBV6-3 and TRBJ2-7, with 8 bases identical to TRBD1. This CDR3 is 16 amino acids long. Losses at the gene ends were 1 base for V and 6 bases for J; bases not matched to a gene: 11. CDR1 is MNHEY, CDR2 SVGEGT, per germline.

This clone was detected ten times or more. The gene calls are TRBV12-3 or TRBV12-4 and TRBJ1-6; no clear D. Trimming left V 3 bases short and J 7 bases short, with 10 bases between. This CDR3 spans 14 amino acids. For the CDR3, the DNA is TGTGCCAGCAGTTTCCCAGAAAAGAATTCACCCCTCCACTTT. This translates into CASSFPEKNSPLHF.

The V gene is TRBV5-1, the J gene TRBJ2-1; 7 nucleotides match TRBD1. V shed 2 bases, J shed 4 bases, and the junction held 6 bases outside the gene matches. This CDR3 region has 15 residues. Germline CDR1 is SGHRS and CDR2 is YFSETQ. CDR3 nucleotide sequence: TGCGCCAGCAGCTTTCTAGGACAGGCATACAATGAGCAGTTCTTC. The encoded protein is CASSFLGQAYNEQFF.

This chain connects TRBV6-1 to TRBJ2-2; 10 nucleotides line up with TRBD1. The V segment lost 8 bases and the J segment 4 bases; nucleotides outside the gene matches: 7. This CDR3 comprises 15 residues. The germline gives CDR1 MNHNS, CDR2 SASEGT. The CDR3, as DNA: TGTGCCAGCTCCCGAGACAGGGGGCGCACCGGGGAGCTGTTTTTT. This sequence encodes CASSRDRGRTGELFF.

The V and J genes are TRBV6-5 and TRBJ1-4, with D possibly TRBD1 on 5 matching bases. Germline V gene data show CDR1 as MNHEY and CDR2 as SVGAGI. Trimming stripped 6 bases from V and 7 bases from J, with 12 bases between. This CDR3 region has 13 residues. The DNA of the CDR3 is TGTGCCAGCAGACCTACAGGACGTGAAAAACTGTTTTTT. This translates into CASRPTGREKLFF.

The chain is built from TRBV4-1 and TRBJ2-5, with 11 positions matching TRBD2. The CDR3 runs 16 residues. The V gene end was trimmed by 2 bases and the J gene end by 1 base; junction bases not matched to a gene: 3. Germline values: CDR1 MGHRA, CDR2 YSYEKL. The CDR3 loop is CASSQLAGGPQETQYF. DNA of the CDR3: TGCGCCAGCAGCCAACTAGCGGGAGGACCCCAAGAGACCCAGTACTTC.

Within the sample, this clone is medium-sized. DNA for the CDR3: TGTGCCAGCAGTCCTGGGACAGGGGAAGGGAATGAGCAGTTCTTC. Encoded protein: CASSPGTGEGNEQFF. V gene TRBV6-4 combines with J gene TRBJ2-1; 10 nucleotides agree with TRBD1. Unmatched junction bases numbered 8, after V lost 5 bases and J lost 7 bases. CDR1 is MRHNA and CDR2 is SNTAGT in the germline V gene. The CDR3 consists of 15 residues.